This TCR beta chain was captured by sequencing in a study of T cells in Graves' hyperthyroidism and ophthalmopathy. RNA transcripts served as the template for amplifying TCR beta CDR3 regions. Initially, a first-round RT-PCR of the TCR CDR3 employed the HTBI primer set. TCRdb re-analysed the multiplex PCR reads in MiXCR, keeping a single row per CDR3 protein. The table includes 220,000 or so distinct CDR3 sequences, about a sixth detected once. At least ten counts were recorded for this clonotype. V lost 6 bases to trimming and J lost 8 bases, with 14 bases between them. CDR1 is DFQATT and CDR2 is SNEGSKA in the germline V gene (reference sequence). The CDR3 runs to 12 residues.

The receptor comes from a woman between 18 and 30 years old with Graves' ophthalmopathy. The J gene is TRBJ2-1, the V gene TRBV20-1; a possible D gene is TRBD2 (5 bases). Specimen: blood. For the CDR3, the DNA is TGCAGTGCACCACCCCTAGCCGATGAGCAGTTCTTC. This gives the protein CSAPPLADEQFF.